This T cell receptor (beta chain) originates from a study of blood T cells in healthy people across ages. Regarding the study as a whole: Roughly linear age-related decline in beta diversity appeared, significant by age approximately 41.

Remarks on this clonotype: Its antigen is not known.

The CDR3 consists of 15 residues. V lost 0 bases to trimming and J lost 0 bases, with 7 bases between them. Germline loops: CDR1 MNHEY, CDR2 SVGAGI. Donors each provided about 9.5 milliliters of peripheral blood. A J-beta primer mix and a sample-barcoded 5' primer were used in a second PCR of about 7 to 12 cycles. TCRdb reprocessed the 5' RACE reads via MiXCR and lists one record per CDR3 protein. The sample holds some 560,000 distinct CDR3 sequences; around 27% are singletons and the top ten take about 3.3%. These data also formed part of another study, on T cells of mothers and their children.

The sample comprised blood. The receptor's source is a boy younger than 10 in good health. The genes are TRBV6-5 and TRBJ2-3; the D is unclear. CDR3 nucleotide sequence: TGTGCCAGCAGTTACTCCTGGATAAGCACAGATACGCAGTATTTT. It specifies CASSYSWISTDTQYF.